Listed below are T cell receptor beta chains from one sample, sequenced in a study of OX40 agonist ivuxolimab in advanced cancers. Profiling relied on immunoSEQ multiplex PCR, and the TCRdb table lists in-frame clones only, not all of them. The sample shows about 79,000 clones, 80% to 95% of them seen only once. Here the sequenced sample was CD4+ or CD8+ T cells sorted from blood, taken in a trial of the OX40 agonist ivuxolimab. All receptors come from an adult with an advanced solid tumor such as melanoma, head and neck, liver or kidney cancer. The CDR3 runs from the conserved cysteine through the conserved F or W. D genes are given only for firm matches. Where a row states a size, it is once, few, many or the class of an expanded clone; other rows omit it.

TRBJ2-5	.	TRBV11-2	.	TGTGCCAGCAGCTTAGTTCCGGGGGGCTGGGAGACCCAGTACTTC	CASSLVPGGWETQYF
TRBJ2-7	.	TRBV5-4	TRBD1	TGTGCCAGCAGCTTGGGGGGACAGGACCTCTACGAGCAGTACTTC	CASSLGGQDLYEQYF
TRBJ2-2	.	TRBV27	.	TGTGCCAGCAGTTTATACCAAGGACAGTCGACCGGGGAGCTGTTTTTT	CASSLYQGQSTGELFF
TRBJ2-1	.	TRBV19	.	TGTGCCACCCTATCTGAGGGGGATGAGCAGTTCTTC	CATLSEGDEQFF
TRBJ1-4	.	TRBV11-2	.	TGTGCCAGCAGCTTAGTTGTCTCGGTTAATGAAAAACTGTTTTTT	CASSLVVSVNEKLFF
TRBJ2-5	.	TRBV6-5	.	TGTGCCAGCAGTTTATTGACAGCCCAAGAGACCCAGTACTTC	CASSLLTAQETQYF
TRBJ2-7	.	TRBV19	.	TGTGCCAGTAGTATAAGCCTACTCGCCGCTTACGAGCAGTACTTC	CASSISLLAAYEQYF
TRBJ2-1	.	TRBV7-3	TRBD1	TGTGCCAGCAGCCTCGACGGGACAGGGGTCAATGAGCAGTTCTTC	CASSLDGTGVNEQFF
TRBJ2-1	.	TRBV4-1	.	TGCGCCAGCAGCCATCCACAGGGCGAGAGCTCCTACAATGAGCAGTTCTTC	CASSHPQGESSYNEQFF
TRBJ1-2	.	TRBV29-1	.	TGCAGCGCCCCCTTGACCGTTTCTAACGGCTACACCTTC	CSAPLTVSNGYTF
TRBJ1-4	once	TRBV6-4	.	TGTGCCAGCAGCAAGTCCGGGCAGGCCAATGAAAAACTGTTTTTT	CASSKSGQANEKLFF
TRBJ1-2	.	TRBV6-4	TRBD1	TGTGCCAGCAGGAGGACAGGTGGGTATGGCTACACCTTC	CASRRTGGYGYTF
TRBJ2-7	few	TRBV6-1	TRBD2	TGTGCCAGCAGCTTTGCGGGGGACCCCTACGAGCAGTACTTC	CASSFAGDPYEQYF
TRBJ1-1	.	TRBV7-9	.	TGTGCCAGCAGCTCCCCCGGACAGAAGGGAACTGAAGCTTTCTTT	CASSSPGQKGTEAFF
TRBJ2-5	many	TRBV4-1	.	TGCGCCAGCAGCCAAGATGCCAGAGCCCAAGAGACCCAGTACTTC	CASSQDARAQETQYF
TRBJ2-3	.	TRBV10-3	.	TGTGCCATCAGAAAAGGAGATACGCAGTATTTT	CAIRKGDTQYF
TRBJ1-1	.	TRBV7-2	.	TGTGCCAGCAGACCGGACACCTACACTGAAGCTTTCTTT	CASRPDTYTEAFF
TRBJ2-3	.	TRBV4-3	.	TGCGCCAGCAGCCAAGATGGGACACGCACAGATACGCAGTATTTT	CASSQDGTRTDTQYF
TRBJ2-1	.	TRBV7-9	TRBD2	TGTGCCAGCAGCCGAGGACTAGTACTTGAGCAGTTCTTC	CASSRGLVLEQFF
TRBJ1-4	.	TRBV5-1	.	TGCGCCAGCCACGCCCAGGGAGCAACTAATGAAAAACTGTTTTTT	CASHAQGATNEKLFF
TRBJ2-1	once	TRBV27	.	TGTGCCAGCAGCCAAGGGGTGCGGGGCTACAATGAGCAGTTCTTC	CASSQGVRGYNEQFF
TRBJ2-3	.	TRBV19	TRBD2	TGTGCCAGTACCCTGGGAACTAGCGGTTCTGATACGCAGTATTTT	CASTLGTSGSDTQYF
TRBJ2-2	.	TRBV11-3	TRBD2	TGTGCCAGCAGCTTTGGGGGACTAGCGAACACCGGGGAGCTGTTTTTT	CASSFGGLANTGELFF
TRBJ2-7	.	TRBV7-2	TRBD1	TGTGCCAGCAGCTGGACTCGGACAGGCTACGAGCAGTACTTC	CASSWTRTGYEQYF
TRBJ1-4	.	TRBV5-1	.	TGCGCCAGCAGGGGTATCTCTAATGAAAAACTGTTTTTT	CASRGISNEKLFF
TRBJ1-4	.	TRBV9	.	TGTGCCAGCAGCGGAGGGGCAGGGGAAAAACTGTTTTTT	CASSGGAGEKLFF
TRBJ1-5	.	TRBV30	.	TGTGCCTGGAACTCAGGGAGCAATCAGCCCCAGCATTTT	CAWNSGSNQPQHF
TRBJ2-3	.	TRBV13	.	TGTGCCAGCAGCTTAGGCCTGGGCTTGAAAGATACGCAGTATTTT	CASSLGLGLKDTQYF
TRBJ2-1	.	TRBV11-3	TRBD1	TGTGCCAGCAGCTTAAGTTTTCGGACAGGGGGCAGGTACAATGAGCAGTTCTTC	CASSLSFRTGGRYNEQFF
TRBJ2-2	.	TRBV4-1	.	TGCGCCAGCAGCCAATGGCCTAACACCGGGGAGCTGTTTTTT	CASSQWPNTGELFF
TRBJ2-3	.	TRBV5-6	.	TGTGCCAGCAGCTATACAGAGGCAGATACGCAGTATTTT	CASSYTEADTQYF
TRBJ1-2	few	TRBV5-4	.	TGTGCCAGCAGCTTGGTCCCCGGGGAGGCTGGCTACACCTTC	CASSLVPGEAGYTF
TRBJ2-7	.	TRBV7-9	TRBD1	TGTGCCAGCAGGTCCGGGACAGCGCCACCCTACGAGCAGTACTTC	CASRSGTAPPYEQYF
TRBJ1-2	.	TRBV6-4	.	TGTGCCAGCAGTGACGCCGGGGGCAGGGCCTTC	CASSDAGGRAF
TRBJ2-1	.	TRBV7-6	TRBD1	TGTGCCAGCAGCCGGACAGGGTCACGGGACAATGAGCAGTTCTTC	CASSRTGSRDNEQFF
TRBJ2-7	.	TRBV4-3	.	TGCGCCAGCAGCCAAGATTCGACCACCCCCTCCTACGAGCAGTACTTC	CASSQDSTTPSYEQYF
TRBJ2-3	.	TRBV5-1	TRBD2	TGCGCCAGCAGGGAAGGAAGCGGGGGGTCCACAGATACGCAGTATTTT	CASREGSGGSTDTQYF